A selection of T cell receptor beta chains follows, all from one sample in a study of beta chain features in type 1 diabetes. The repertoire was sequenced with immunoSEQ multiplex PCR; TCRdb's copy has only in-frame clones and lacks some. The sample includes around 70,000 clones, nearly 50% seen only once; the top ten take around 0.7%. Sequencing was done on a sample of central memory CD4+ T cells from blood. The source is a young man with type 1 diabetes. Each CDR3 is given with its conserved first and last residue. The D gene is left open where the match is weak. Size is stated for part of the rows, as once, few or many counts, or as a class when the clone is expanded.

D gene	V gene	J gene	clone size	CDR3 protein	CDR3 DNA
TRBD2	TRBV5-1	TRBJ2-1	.	CASSLGTSNYEQFF	TGCGCCAGCAGCTTGGGGACTAGCAATTATGAGCAGTTCTTC
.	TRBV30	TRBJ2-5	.	CAWSYRRKETQYF	TGTGCCTGGTCCTACCGGCGGAAAGAGACCCAGTACTTC
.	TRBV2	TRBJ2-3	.	CASSEGVGTGTDTQYF	TGTGCCAGCAGTGAAGGGGTGGGCACGGGCACAGATACGCAGTATTTT
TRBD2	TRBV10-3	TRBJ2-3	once	CAITVGGGTDTQYF	TGTGCCATCACGGTGGGAGGGGGCACAGATACGCAGTATTTT
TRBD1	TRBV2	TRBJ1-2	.	CASRPTGRRYGYTF	TGTGCCAGCAGACCGACAGGGCGCCGATATGGCTACACCTTC
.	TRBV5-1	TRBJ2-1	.	CASSLGGPSSYNEQFF	TGCGCCAGCAGCTTGGGGGGGCCGAGCTCCTACAATGAGCAGTTCTTC
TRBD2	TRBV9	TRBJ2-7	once	CASSGTSGPSSYEQYF	TGTGCCAGCAGCGGAACTAGCGGGCCTAGCTCCTACGAGCAGTACTTC
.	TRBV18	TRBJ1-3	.	CASSPRDSGNTIYF	TGTGCCAGCTCGCCCAGGGATTCTGGAAACACCATATATTTT
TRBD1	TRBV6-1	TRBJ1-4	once	CASSPRQGAIEKLFF	TGTGCCAGCAGTCCCAGACAGGGGGCGATCGAAAAACTGTTTTTT
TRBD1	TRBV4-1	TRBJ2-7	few	CASSSPTGSSYEQYF	TGCGCCAGCAGCTCCCCGACAGGGAGCTCCTACGAGCAGTACTTC
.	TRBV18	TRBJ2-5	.	CASSLSAAQETQYF	TGTGCCAGCTCACTTAGTGCGGCGCAAGAGACCCAGTACTTC
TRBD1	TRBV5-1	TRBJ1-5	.	CASSLGGQGPQPQHF	TGCGCCAGCAGCTTGGGAGGACAGGGGCCTCAGCCCCAGCATTTT
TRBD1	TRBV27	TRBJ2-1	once	CASRTGEVEQFF	TGTGCCAGCCGGACAGGGGAAGTCGAGCAGTTCTTC
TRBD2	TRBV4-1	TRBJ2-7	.	CASSWTSGSYEQYF	TGCGCCAGCAGCTGGACTAGCGGGAGCTACGAGCAGTACTTC
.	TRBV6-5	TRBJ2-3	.	CASSYLGGGEADTQYF	TGTGCCAGCAGCTACCTTGGGGGCGGTGAAGCAGATACGCAGTATTTT
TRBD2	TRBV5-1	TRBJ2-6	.	CASSGLAGVSGANVLTF	TGCGCCAGCAGTGGTTTAGCGGGAGTCTCTGGGGCCAACGTCCTGACTTTC
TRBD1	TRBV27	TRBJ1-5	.	CASRRGTGGGQSNQPQHF	TGTGCCAGCAGAAGGGGGACAGGGGGTGGTCAGAGCAATCAGCCCCAGCATTTT
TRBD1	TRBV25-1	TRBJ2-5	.	CASSEYTGTGDETQYF	TGTGCCAGCAGTGAATACACCGGGACAGGGGATGAGACCCAGTACTTC
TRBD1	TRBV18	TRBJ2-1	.	CASSPGTGGNEQFF	TGTGCCAGCTCACCAGGGACAGGGGGGAATGAGCAGTTCTTC
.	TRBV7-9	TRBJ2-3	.	CASSLSEGAGDTQYF	TGTGCCAGCAGCTTGTCGGAGGGGGCTGGAGATACGCAGTATTTT
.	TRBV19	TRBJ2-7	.	CASSRQDKYEQYF	TGTGCCAGTAGTAGGCAAGACAAGTACGAGCAGTACTTC
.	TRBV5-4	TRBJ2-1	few	CASSLGGSYNEQFF	TGTGCCAGCAGCCTCGGGGGTTCCTACAATGAGCAGTTCTTC
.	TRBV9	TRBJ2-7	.	CASSPQTRSNEQYF	TGTGCCAGCAGCCCGCAGACTAGGAGTAACGAGCAGTACTTC
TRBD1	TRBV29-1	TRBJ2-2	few	CSVVPGTGNTGELFF	TGCAGCGTTGTCCCCGGGACAGGGAACACCGGGGAGCTGTTTTTT
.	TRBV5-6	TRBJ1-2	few	CASSLADPGDYGYTF	TGTGCCAGCAGCCTCGCGGACCCGGGAGACTATGGCTACACCTTC
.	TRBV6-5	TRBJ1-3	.	CASSYRGNQYF	TGTGCCAGCAGTTACAGGGGGAACCAATATTTT
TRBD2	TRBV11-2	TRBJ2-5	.	CASSLDGLAGIQETQYF	TGTGCCAGCAGCTTAGATGGCCTAGCGGGTATTCAAGAGACCCAGTACTTC
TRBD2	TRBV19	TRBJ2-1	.	CASSLSSGTSGKSEQFF	TGTGCCAGTAGTCTCAGCTCCGGGACTAGCGGGAAGAGTGAGCAGTTCTTC
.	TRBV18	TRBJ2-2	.	CASSQGAGELFF	TGTGCCAGCTCCCAGGGTGCCGGGGAGCTGTTTTTT
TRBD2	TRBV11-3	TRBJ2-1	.	CASSPSSGGALGEQFF	TGTGCCAGCAGTCCATCTAGCGGGGGGGCCCTAGGAGAGCAGTTCTTC
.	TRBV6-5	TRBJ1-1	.	CASSYLGQNTEAFF	TGTGCCAGCAGTTATTTAGGACAGAACACTGAAGCTTTCTTT
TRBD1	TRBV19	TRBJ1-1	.	CASSDRGGSVEAFF	TGTGCCAGTTCGGACAGGGGAGGGTCCGTTGAAGCTTTCTTT
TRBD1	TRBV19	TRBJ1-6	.	CASSNDRGGNSPLHF	TGTGCCAGTAGCAACGACAGGGGTGGGAATTCACCCCTCCACTTT
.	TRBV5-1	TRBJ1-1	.	CASSLEGGVNTEAFF	TGCGCCAGCAGCTTGGAGGGAGGTGTGAACACTGAAGCTTTCTTT
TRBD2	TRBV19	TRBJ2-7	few	CARSTTGTRLNEQYF	TGTGCCAGGAGCACTACCGGGACTAGGTTAAACGAGCAGTACTTC
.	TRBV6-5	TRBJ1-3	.	CASTQGHPGNTIYF	TGTGCCAGCACCCAGGGGCACCCTGGAAACACCATATATTTT
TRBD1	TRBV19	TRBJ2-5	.	CASGQGGETQYF	TGTGCCAGTGGACAGGGGGGGGAGACCCAGTACTTC
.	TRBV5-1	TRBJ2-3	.	CASSRGMGTDTQYF	TGCGCCAGCAGCAGGGGTATGGGCACAGATACGCAGTATTTT
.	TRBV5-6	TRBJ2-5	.	CASSLGTASVYTQYF	TGTGCCAGCAGCTTGGGGACAGCGAGCGTTTATACCCAGTACTTC
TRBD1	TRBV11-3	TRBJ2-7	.	CASSGRGTGGREQYF	TGTGCCAGCAGCGGGCGCGGGACAGGGGGCCGCGAGCAGTACTTC
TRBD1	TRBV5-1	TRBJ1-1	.	CASSQGGQGATEAFF	TGCGCCAGCAGCCAGGGTGGACAGGGGGCGACTGAAGCTTTCTTT
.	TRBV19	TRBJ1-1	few	CASFGHPYTEAFF	TGTGCCAGCTTCGGACACCCGTACACTGAAGCTTTCTTT
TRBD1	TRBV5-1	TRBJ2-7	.	CASSLVLQGAGEQYF	TGCGCCAGCAGCTTGGTTCTCCAGGGGGCGGGTGAGCAGTACTTC
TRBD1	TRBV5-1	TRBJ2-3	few	CASSMEGQGTWDTQYF	TGCGCCAGCAGCATGGAGGGACAGGGCACCTGGGATACGCAGTATTTT
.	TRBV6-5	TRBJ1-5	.	CASSYSDGNQPQHF	TGTGCCAGCAGTTACTCCGACGGGAATCAGCCCCAGCATTTT
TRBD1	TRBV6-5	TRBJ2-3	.	CASSAGQGATDTQYF	TGTGCCAGCAGTGCAGGACAGGGGGCCACAGATACGCAGTATTTT
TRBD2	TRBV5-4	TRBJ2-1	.	CASSLAGAGGINEQFF	TGTGCCAGCAGCTTGGCCGGAGCGGGGGGTATCAATGAGCAGTTCTTC
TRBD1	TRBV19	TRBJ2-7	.	CASSTTGTGEQYF	TGTGCCAGTAGTACGACAGGGACGGGGGAGCAGTACTTC
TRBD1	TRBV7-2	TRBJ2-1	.	CASSLGTGQLHNEQFF	TGTGCCAGCAGCTTAGGTACGGGACAGCTACACAATGAGCAGTTCTTC
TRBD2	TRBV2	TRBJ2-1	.	CASSEWAGETYNEQFF	TGTGCCAGCAGTGAATGGGCGGGGGAAACGTACAATGAGCAGTTCTTC
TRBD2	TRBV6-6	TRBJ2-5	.	CASSSPGLWETQYF	TGTGCCAGCAGTTCTCCGGGACTATGGGAGACCCAGTACTTC
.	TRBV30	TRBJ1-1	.	CAWNDGDTEAFF	TGTGCCTGGAACGACGGAGACACTGAAGCTTTCTTT
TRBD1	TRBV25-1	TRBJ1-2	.	CASSASDRVEGYTF	TGTGCCAGCAGTGCCTCCGACAGGGTGGAGGGCTACACCTTC
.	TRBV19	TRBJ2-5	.	CASSEGGQETQYF	TGTGCCAGTAGTGAGGGGGGGCAAGAGACCCAGTACTTC
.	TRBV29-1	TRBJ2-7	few	CSVLVGYYEQYF	TGCAGCGTACTAGTGGGCTATTACGAGCAGTACTTC
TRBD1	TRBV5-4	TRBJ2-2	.	CASSPRDSTGELFF	TGTGCCAGCAGCCCCCGGGACAGCACCGGGGAGCTGTTTTTT
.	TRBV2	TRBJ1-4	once	CASSEGRSATNEKLFF	TGTGCCAGCAGTGAAGGACGGAGCGCAACTAATGAAAAACTGTTTTTT
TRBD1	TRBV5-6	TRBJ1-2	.	CASSLRQGAGSYGYTF	TGTGCCAGCAGCTTGAGACAGGGGGCCGGGTCCTATGGCTACACCTTC